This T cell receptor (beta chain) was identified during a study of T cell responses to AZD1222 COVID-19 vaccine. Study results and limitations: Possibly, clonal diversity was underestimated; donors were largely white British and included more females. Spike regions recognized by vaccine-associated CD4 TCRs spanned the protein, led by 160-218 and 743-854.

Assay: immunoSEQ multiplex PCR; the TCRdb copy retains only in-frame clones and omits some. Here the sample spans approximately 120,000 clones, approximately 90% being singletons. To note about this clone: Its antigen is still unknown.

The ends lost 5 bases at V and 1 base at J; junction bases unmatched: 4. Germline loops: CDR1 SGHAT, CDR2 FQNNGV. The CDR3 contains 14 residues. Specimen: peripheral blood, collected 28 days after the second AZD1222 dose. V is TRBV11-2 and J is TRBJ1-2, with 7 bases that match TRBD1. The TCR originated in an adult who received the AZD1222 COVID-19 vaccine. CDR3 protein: CASSPGGFNYGYTF. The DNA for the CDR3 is TGTGCCAGCAGCCCAGGGGGATTTAACTATGGCTACACCTTC.